A selection of T cell receptor beta chains follows, all from one sample in a study of shared clonotypes between healthy human individuals. The table came from immunoSEQ multiplex PCR; TCRdb's copy has only in-frame clones and leaves some out. The profile shows some 2,100,000 clones, just over 90% of them singletons. The specimen was naive CD8+ T cells from PBMCs. The receptors here all came from a man younger than 35 in good health. Some clones in this sample may be carry-over from other donors' samples. CDR3s include the opening cysteine and the closing phenylalanine or tryptophan. A D gene is named only where the DNA matches it firmly. Some rows have no size entry. The others give once, few or many, or a class for an expanded clone.

clone_size,j_call,v_call,d_call,cdr3_aa,cdr3_nt
-,TRBJ2-1,TRBV2,TRBD2,CASSPGTSGIRVWEQFF,TGTGCCAGCAGCCCCGGGACTAGCGGGATAAGGGTTTGGGAGCAGTTCTTC
-,TRBJ2-1,TRBV10-3,TRBD2,CAISDPGGDEQFF,TGTGCCATCAGTGACCCCGGGGGGGATGAGCAGTTCTTC
-,TRBJ2-1,TRBV27,-,CASSFGLNYNEQFF,TGTGCCAGCAGTTTTGGGCTGAACTACAATGAGCAGTTCTTC
-,TRBJ2-1,TRBV6-6,TRBD1,CASSDDRGSYNEQFF,TGTGCCAGCAGTGACGACAGGGGTTCCTACAATGAGCAGTTCTTC
-,TRBJ2-1,TRBV6-1,TRBD1,CASSEGGQGGEQFF,TGTGCCAGCAGTGAAGGGGGACAGGGTGGCGAGCAGTTCTTC
-,TRBJ2-3,TRBV15,-,CATSRVGAAVKDTQYF,TGTGCCACCAGCAGAGTAGGCGCCGCTGTAAAAGATACGCAGTATTTT
-,TRBJ2-1,TRBV4-3,-,CASSHEPNNEQFF,TGCGCCAGCAGCCACGAGCCAAACAATGAGCAGTTCTTC
-,TRBJ1-1,TRBV5-1,-,CASSLAGRTPSRVNTEAFF,TGCGCCAGCAGCTTGGCCGGGAGAACCCCGAGCCGAGTGAACACTGAAGCTTTCTTT
-,TRBJ2-1,TRBV13,TRBD2,CASSGSGNSYNEQFF,TGTGCCAGCAGCGGGAGCGGGAATTCCTACAATGAGCAGTTCTTC
-,TRBJ2-3,TRBV10-3,-,CAISENDRPDTQYF,TGTGCCATCAGTGAGAATGACAGACCAGATACGCAGTATTTT
-,TRBJ2-7,TRBV7-8,-,CASSSGFSYEQYF,TGTGCCAGCAGCTCGGGGTTCTCCTACGAGCAGTACTTC
-,TRBJ2-7,TRBV9,-,CASSAGSSETREQYF,TGTGCCAGCAGCGCCGGGTCTAGCGAGACTAGGGAGCAGTACTTC
once,TRBJ1-1,TRBV6-5,-,CASSYSDGDTEAFF,TGTGCCAGCAGTTACTCCGACGGGGACACTGAAGCTTTCTTT
-,TRBJ2-5,TRBV23-1,TRBD2,CARSTQLAGGRFGETQYF,TGCGCCCGCTCAACCCAATTAGCGGGAGGTCGCTTTGGAGAGACCCAGTACTTC
-,TRBJ2-5,TRBV19,-,CASSITGSLVETQYF,TGTGCCAGTAGTATCACAGGCTCCCTGGTCGAGACCCAGTACTTC
-,TRBJ2-7,TRBV14,TRBD2,CASSLMRGRAVRNEQYF,TGTGCCAGCAGCCTCATGCGCGGGAGGGCCGTTCGGAACGAGCAGTACTTC
-,TRBJ1-1,TRBV6-5,TRBD1,CASSYQGDTEAFF,TGTGCCAGCAGTTATCAGGGGGACACTGAAGCTTTCTTT